The text below deals with one T cell receptor beta chain. The antigen remains undetermined. The observed sequence ends 3 residues before the CDR3 terminus, with the missing tail filled in from the germline J gene. This specimen belongs to a study of Tregs in tolerant kidney transplant recipients. General study points: Biological reproducibility was not directly addressed, but technical replication error appeared minimal.

Sequencing was performed with immunoSEQ multiplex PCR; in TCRdb, only in-frame clones are kept and a portion is missing. The sample table includes roughly 23,000 clones. Germline CDR1 is GTSNPN and CDR2 is SVGIG (reference sequence). This CDR3 has 15 residues. With 2 bases clipped from V and 4 bases from J, the junction kept 10 bases outside the gene matches. Recipients received nonmyeloablative bone marrow transplants from related graft donors, with transient mixed chimerism. CD4+CD25+CD127- Tregs, CD4+CD25- non-Tregs, CD4 and CD8 cells were sorted. This chain connects TRBV30 to TRBJ2-5; 7 bases are shared with TRBD1. This clonotype was sampled from a human patient who received a combined kidney and bone marrow transplant. Some of the T cells might come from the graft donor. Sequencing was performed on CD4+ T cells from blood (PBMCs), taken 6 months after the transplant. CDR3 in amino acids: CAWSRSSPGGETQYF. CDR3 bases read: TGTGCCTGGAGTAGGAGCTCCCCAGGGGGAGAGACC.